The clone carrying this T cell receptor beta chain was counted a single time. Deletions cut 4 bases from V and 3 bases from J, with 16 bases between. Germline CDR1 and CDR2: SNHLY and FYNNEI. The CDR3 has 15 residues. Membership in each cohort depended on participant-reported clinical history. Either two negative PCRs, clearance, or symptom resolution qualified Cohort 3 donors as recovered. The sample originates from a study of blood T cell repertoires in COVID-19. At the level of the study: T cells, B-cell-depleted T cells, or PBMCs supplied cDNA or gDNA.

This table comes from immunoSEQ multiplex PCR, and its TCRdb copy is limited to in-frame clones, with some not included. The data show 150,000 to 200,000 clones, about 85% seen once. The material sequenced was PBMCs or T cells enriched from blood (not recorded which). This sequence joins TRBV2 and TRBJ2-7; D remains ambiguous. This TCR was sampled from a man aged 35 to 55 who had recovered from COVID-19. This chain's CDR3 is CASSAVVSPDYEQYF. The CDR3 bases are TGTGCCAGCAGTGCGGTGGTATCCCCCGACTACGAGCAGTACTTC.